This T cell receptor (beta chain) originates from a study of cytomegalovirus exposure and HLA in healthy donors. Points from the study as a whole: An analysis that was carried out later associated approximately 15,000 TCR beta sequences with HLA alleles at 0.05 false discovery rate.

Note on this clone: Antigen specificity is unknown.

60 Vbeta and 13 Jbeta primers were used in PCR. The protocol was immunoSEQ multiplex PCR, while the TCRdb copy is restricted to in-frame clones and leaves out a portion. Among about 150,000 clones, approximately 80% were seen once, and the ten largest hold roughly 14%. Sequencing was performed on PBMCs. The receptor's source is a woman in her forties in good health and CMV-seronegative.

CDR3 bases: TGTGCCAGCAGTCCCGGACTTTCTCGTAGCCCAGATACGCAGTATTTT. As protein: CASSPGLSRSPDTQYF. The chain couples TRBV27 to TRBJ2-3; weak D call: TRBD2 (5 bases). The CDR3 has 16 residues. V gave up 5 bases and J gave up 4 bases, with 19 bases separating them. Germline V gene data show CDR1 as MNHEY and CDR2 as SMNVEV (reference sequence).